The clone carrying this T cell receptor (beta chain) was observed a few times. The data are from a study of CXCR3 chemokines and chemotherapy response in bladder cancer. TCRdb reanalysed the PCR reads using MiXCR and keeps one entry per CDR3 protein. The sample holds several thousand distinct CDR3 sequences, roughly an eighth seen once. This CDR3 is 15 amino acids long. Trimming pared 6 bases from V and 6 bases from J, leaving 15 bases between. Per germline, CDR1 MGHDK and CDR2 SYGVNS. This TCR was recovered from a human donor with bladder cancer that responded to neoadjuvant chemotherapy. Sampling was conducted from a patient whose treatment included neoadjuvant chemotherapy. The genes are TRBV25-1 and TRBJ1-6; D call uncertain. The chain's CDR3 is CASSPQIGSNSPLHF. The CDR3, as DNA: TGTGCCAGCAGCCCACAAATTGGGAGTAATTCACCCCTCCACTTT.